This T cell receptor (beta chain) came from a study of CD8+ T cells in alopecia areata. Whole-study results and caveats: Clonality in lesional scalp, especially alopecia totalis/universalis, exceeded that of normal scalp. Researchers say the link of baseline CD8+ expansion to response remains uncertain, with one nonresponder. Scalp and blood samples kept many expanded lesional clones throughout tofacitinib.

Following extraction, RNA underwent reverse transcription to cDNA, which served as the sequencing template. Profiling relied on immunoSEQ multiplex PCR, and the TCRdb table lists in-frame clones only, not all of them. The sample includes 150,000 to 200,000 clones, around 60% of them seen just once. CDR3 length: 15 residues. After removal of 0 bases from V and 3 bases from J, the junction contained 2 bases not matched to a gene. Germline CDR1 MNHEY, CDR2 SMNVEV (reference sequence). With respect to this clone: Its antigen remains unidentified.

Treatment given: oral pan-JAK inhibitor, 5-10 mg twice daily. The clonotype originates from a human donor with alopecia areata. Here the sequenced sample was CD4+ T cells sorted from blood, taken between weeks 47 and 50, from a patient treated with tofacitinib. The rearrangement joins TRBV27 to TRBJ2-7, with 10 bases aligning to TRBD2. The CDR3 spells CASSLSSGGNYEQYF. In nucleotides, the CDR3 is TGTGCCAGCAGTTTATCTAGCGGGGGGAACTACGAGCAGTACTTC.